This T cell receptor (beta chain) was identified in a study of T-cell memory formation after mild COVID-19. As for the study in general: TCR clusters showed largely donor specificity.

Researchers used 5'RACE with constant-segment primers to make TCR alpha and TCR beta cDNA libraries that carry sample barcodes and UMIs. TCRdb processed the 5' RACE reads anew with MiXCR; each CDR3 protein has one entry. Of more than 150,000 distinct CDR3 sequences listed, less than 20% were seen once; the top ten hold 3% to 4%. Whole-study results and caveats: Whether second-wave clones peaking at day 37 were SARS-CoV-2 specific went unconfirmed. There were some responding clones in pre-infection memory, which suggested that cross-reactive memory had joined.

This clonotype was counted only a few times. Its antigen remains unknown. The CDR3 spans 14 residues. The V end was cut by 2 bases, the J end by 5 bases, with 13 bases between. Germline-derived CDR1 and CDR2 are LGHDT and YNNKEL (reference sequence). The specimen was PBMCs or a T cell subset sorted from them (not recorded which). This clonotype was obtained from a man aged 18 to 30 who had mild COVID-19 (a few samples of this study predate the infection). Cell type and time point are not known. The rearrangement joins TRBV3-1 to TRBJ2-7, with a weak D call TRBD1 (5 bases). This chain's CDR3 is CASSQLLGADEQYF. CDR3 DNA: TGTGCCAGCAGCCAACTCTTAGGGGCGGACGAGCAGTACTTC.